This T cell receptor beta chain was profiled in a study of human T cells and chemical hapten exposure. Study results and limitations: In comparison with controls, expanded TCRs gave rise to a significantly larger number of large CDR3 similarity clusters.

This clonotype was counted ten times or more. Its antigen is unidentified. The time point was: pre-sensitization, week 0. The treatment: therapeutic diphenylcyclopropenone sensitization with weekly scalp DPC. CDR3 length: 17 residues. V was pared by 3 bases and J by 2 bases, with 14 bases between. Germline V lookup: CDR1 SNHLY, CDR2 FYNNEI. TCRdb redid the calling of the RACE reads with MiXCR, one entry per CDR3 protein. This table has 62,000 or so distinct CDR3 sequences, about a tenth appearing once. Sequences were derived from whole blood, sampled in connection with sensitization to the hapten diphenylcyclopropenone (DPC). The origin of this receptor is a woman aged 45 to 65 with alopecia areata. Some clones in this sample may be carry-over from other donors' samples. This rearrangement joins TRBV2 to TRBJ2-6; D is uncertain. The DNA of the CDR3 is TGTGCCAGCAGTGAGTTCAGTTGGGTGACTGGGGCCAACGTCCTGACTTTC. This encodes CASSEFSWVTGANVLTF.